The 15 T cell receptor beta chains given below trace back to one sample, sequenced in a study of blood T cell repertoires in COVID-19. Assay used: immunoSEQ multiplex PCR; TCRdb lists only in-frame clones, some missing. Of 150,000 or so clones in the sample, approximately 90% are singletons; the top ten hold approximately 3.7%. The sequencing sample was made of PBMCs or T cells enriched from blood (not recorded which). These receptors were taken from a woman in her thirties or forties who had been exposed to COVID-19.

The table lists this clone with a count of one. The genes are TRBV4-3 and TRBJ2-1; 10 nucleotides line up with TRBD2. CDR1 is LGHNA, CDR2 YSLEER, per germline. J lost 2 bases, V lost 4 bases, and 8 bases had no gene match. This CDR3 has 17 amino acids. The CDR3 DNA follows: TGCGCCAGCAGCCGTCTAGCGGGAGTAGGGGCCTACAATGAGCAGTTCTTC. Translation: CASSRLAGVGAYNEQFF.

J is TRBJ2-5 and V is TRBV10-1, with a weak D call TRBD2 (5 bases). The V end lost 4 bases, the J end lost 1 base, and 7 bases lay between the germline ends. CDR1 and CDR2 from the germline V gene are WNHNN and SYGVQD (reference sequence). The CDR3 contains 13 residues. This CDR3 is CASSGTLQETQYF. As DNA, the CDR3 is TGCGCCAGCAGTGGGACTCTCCAAGAGACCCAGTACTTC.

The V gene is TRBV21-1, the J gene TRBJ2-1; the table names TRBD2, a call not compared with the DNA. TRBV21-1 is annotated as a pseudogene. This CDR3 is 17 amino acids long. The CDR3 DNA reads TGTGCCAGCAGCAGACTAGCGGGCCTCTTGGCCATCCATGAGCAGTTCTTC. Encoded protein: CASSRLAGLLAIHEQFF.

The chain is built from TRBV28 and TRBJ1-2, with 8 bases that match TRBD1. V was pared by 2 bases and J by 6 bases, with 5 bases of the junction left unmatched. The CDR3 length is 14 residues. The V gene's germline CDR1 is MDHEN and CDR2 SYDVKM. CDR3 sequence (DNA): TGTGCCAGCAGTTTAAGCGGGACAGGACATGGCTACACCTTC. Residues: CASSLSGTGHGYTF.

This sequence joins TRBV19 and TRBJ1-2; TRBD1 is a possible D gene (5 bases). Germline assignment: CDR1 LNHDA and CDR2 SQIVND (reference sequence). The V gene lost 3 bases and the J gene lost 8 bases, with 16 bases spanning the gap. This CDR3 is built from 14 residues. The CDR3 sequence: CASSIGAAGGGYTF. For the CDR3, the DNA is TGTGCCAGTAGTATTGGCGCCGCGGGGGGAGGCTACACCTTC.

The rearrangement uses TRBV3-1 (or the pseudogene TRBV3-2) and TRBJ1-3; 8 bases map to TRBD1. Losses at the gene ends were 3 bases for V and 2 bases for J; bases not matched to a gene: 9. Germline loops: CDR1 LGHDT, CDR2 YNNKEL (reference sequence). This CDR3 is 17 amino acids long. The CDR3: CASSQKRTRGPGNTIYF. Written as DNA, the CDR3 is TGTGCCAGCAGCCAGAAGCGGACCAGGGGGCCTGGAAACACCATATATTTT.

This clone was observed a handful of times. CDR3 region: CASSPPHRLGSEKLFF. CDR3 DNA: TGTGCCAGCAGTCCACCCCACAGGCTTGGGTCTGAAAAACTGTTTTTT. The gene calls are TRBV27 and TRBJ1-4, with D possibly matching TRBD1 (5 bases). The CDR3 sequence is 16 residues long. CDR1 and CDR2 (germline): MNHEY, SMNVEV (reference sequence). V dropped 5 bases and J dropped 7 bases, with 20 bases sitting between them. The whole variable domain, filled in from reference TRBV27 and TRBJ1-4, reads EAQVTQNPRYLITVTGKKLTVTCSQNMNHEYMSWYRQDPGLGLRQIYYSMNVEVTDKGDVPEGYKVSRKEKRNFPLILESPSPNQTSLYFCASSPPHRLGSEKLFFGSGTQLSVL.

V gene TRBV12-5 combines with J gene TRBJ2-7; weak D call: TRBD2 (6 bases). Germline loops: CDR1 LGHNT, CDR2 FRNRAP. The V and J ends lost 0 bases and 13 bases respectively, with 19 bases between them. The CDR3 sequence is 14 residues long. CDR3 region: CASGLVARNGSIYF. The CDR3 DNA is TGTGCTAGTGGTTTGGTAGCCAGAAACGGGAGTATCTACTTC.

The rearrangement joins TRBV12-3 or TRBV12-4 to TRBJ2-5; D perhaps matches TRBD2 (6 bases). V was cut by 4 bases and J by 5 bases, with 11 bases left in between. This CDR3 has 13 residues. CDR3 protein: CASSSGTRETQYF. The CDR3 coding sequence is TGTGCCAGCAGTTCAGGGACTCGGGAGACCCAGTACTTC.

The V call is TRBV23-1, the J call TRBJ2-3, with D perhaps matching TRBD2 (5 bases). TRBV23-1 is designated an ORF whose function remains uncertain. This CDR3 contains 13 residues. V lost 4 bases and J lost 3, with 8 bases in between. CDR3 DNA: TGCGCCAGCAGTCCTCGGGGAACAGATACGCAGTATTTT. Translated, it gives CASSPRGTDTQYF.

This chain uses TRBV5-1 with TRBJ1-3, with D perhaps matching TRBD1 (6 bases). The germline gives CDR1 SGHRS, CDR2 YFSETQ. V lost 1 base to trimming and J lost 3 bases, with 11 bases between them. The length of the CDR3 is 15 residues. CDR3 loop: CASSLSGAGGNTIYF. CDR3 sequence (DNA): TGCGCCAGCAGCTTGTCAGGGGCGGGTGGAAACACCATATATTTT.

The chain links TRBV5-4 to TRBJ1-6; a weak D match, TRBD1 (5 bases). The ends were cut back, 4 bases at V and 5 bases at J, with 10 bases in the middle. The CDR3 runs 14 residues. From germline, CDR1 is SGHNT and CDR2 YYREEE (reference sequence). CDR3 region: CASSGRQNNSPLHF. The CDR3 coding sequence is TGTGCCAGCAGCGGAAGACAGAATAATTCACCCCTCCACTTT.

The CDR3 nucleotides read TGTGCCAGCAGGGGCCGTTGGGGGGATAACCAGCCCCAGCATTTT. This codes for CASRGRWGDNQPQHF. This chain uses TRBV6-5 with TRBJ1-5; D may be TRBD1 (5 bases). V was clipped by 6 bases and J by 7 bases, with 19 bases between them. CDR1 is MNHEY and CDR2 is SVGAGI in the germline V gene. CDR3 length equals 15 residues.

This chain uses TRBV4-1 with TRBJ2-3; 11 bases are a match to TRBD2. The CDR3 consists of 15 residues. From germline, CDR1 is MGHRA and CDR2 YSYEKL. V gave up 3 bases and J gave up 2 bases; unmatched junction bases: 1. CDR3 residues: CASSHSGGDTDTQYF. CDR3 DNA: TGCGCCAGCAGCCATAGCGGGGGGGACACAGATACGCAGTATTTT.

The V gene is TRBV4-3, the J gene TRBJ1-3; D call uncertain. Germline assignment: CDR1 LGHNA and CDR2 YSLEER. This CDR3 comprises 17 residues. Trimming left V 1 base short and J 0 bases short, with 13 bases between. For the CDR3, the DNA is TGCGCCAGCAGCCAAGGAGTCCCAGGCTCCTCTGGAAACACCATATATTTT. Amino acid sequence: CASSQGVPGSSGNTIYF.